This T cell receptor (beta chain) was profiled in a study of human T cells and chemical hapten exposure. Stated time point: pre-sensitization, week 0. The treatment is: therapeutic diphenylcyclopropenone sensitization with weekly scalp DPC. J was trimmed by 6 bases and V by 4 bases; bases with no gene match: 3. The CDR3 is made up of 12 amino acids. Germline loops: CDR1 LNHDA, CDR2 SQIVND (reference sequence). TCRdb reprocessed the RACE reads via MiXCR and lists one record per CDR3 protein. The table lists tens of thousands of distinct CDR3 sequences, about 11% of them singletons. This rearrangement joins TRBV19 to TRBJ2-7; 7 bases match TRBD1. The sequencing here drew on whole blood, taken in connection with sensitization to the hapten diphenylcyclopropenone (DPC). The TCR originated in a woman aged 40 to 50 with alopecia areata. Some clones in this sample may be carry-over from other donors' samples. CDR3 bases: TGTGCCAGTAGTAAGACAGGGATCGAGCAGTACTTC. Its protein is CASSKTGIEQYF.